The 3 T cell receptor beta chains in this list originate from one sample, sequenced in a study of T-cell memory formation after mild COVID-19. TCRdb fed the 5' RACE reads into MiXCR, producing one record per CDR3 protein. The sample lists around 190,000 distinct CDR3 sequences; roughly 20% were seen once. The sequencing sample was made of PBMCs or a T cell subset sorted from them (not recorded which). All receptors derive from a young man who had mild COVID-19 (a few samples of this study predate the infection). Cell type and time point are not known.

This clonotype was counted only a few times. The V call is TRBV18, the J call TRBJ2-2, with D uncertain. The V end lost 2 bases, the J end lost 4 bases, and 14 bases lay between the germline ends. The germline CDR1 and CDR2 sequences are KGHSH and LQKENI. The CDR3 contains 16 residues. The CDR3 loop reads CASSPITTTGTGELFF. CDR3 coding DNA: TGTGCCAGCTCACCAATCACAACTACGGGCACCGGGGAGCTGTTTTTT.

This clonotype turned up a few times. The chain links TRBV2 to TRBJ2-3, with TRBD2 identical over 9 bases. Germline V gene lookup returns CDR1 SNHLY and CDR2 FYNNEI. The CDR3 is made up of 14 amino acids. V shed 6 bases, J shed 2 bases, and the junction held 3 bases outside the gene matches. In DNA, the CDR3 is TGTGCCAGCAGAGAGCGGGGGGCCACAGATACGCAGTATTTT. Translation gives CASRERGATDTQYF.

This clonotype was observed a few times. The gene calls are TRBV7-6 and TRBJ1-1; the D is unclear. V was cut by 5 bases and J by 3 bases, with 16 bases left in between. CDR3 length equals 15 residues. CDR1 is SGHVS and CDR2 is FNYEAQ in the germline V gene. The CDR3 spells CASSDNLGRDTEAFF. The CDR3, as DNA: TGTGCCAGCAGCGACAACCTCGGGAGGGACACTGAAGCTTTCTTT.